This T cell receptor (beta chain) was profiled in a study of OX40 agonist ivuxolimab in advanced cancers. At the level of the study: Partial responses were achieved by three patients: one hepatocellular carcinoma, two cutaneous melanoma.

With respect to this clone: Its matching antigen is unknown.

Regarding the study as a whole: At doses 0.1 to 3.0 mg/kg, CD4+ and CD8+ clones expanded. What antigens the expanded peripheral T cells recognized was never established.

Data came from immunoSEQ multiplex PCR; TCRdb stores just in-frame clones and leaves some out. The table shows around 77,000 clones, with about 85% occurring only once. The germline gives CDR1 SEHNR, CDR2 FQNEAQ (reference sequence). V lost 4 bases, J lost 6 bases, and 12 bases lay in between. CDR3 length equals 13 residues. Sequences were derived from CD4+ or CD8+ T cells sorted from blood, sampled in a trial of the OX40 agonist ivuxolimab. The source of this sequence is an adult with an advanced solid tumor such as melanoma, head and neck, liver or kidney cancer. The rearrangement joins TRBV7-9 to TRBJ1-1; D might be TRBD1 (5 bases). CDR3 sequence: CASSYTGTSEAFF. CDR3 sequence (DNA): TGTGCCAGCAGCTATACAGGTACCTCTGAAGCTTTCTTT.